The sequence of this TCR beta chain was determined in a study of Ad26.COV2.S vaccination and SARS-CoV-2 variants. Study context: Ad26.COV2.S shots went into the muscle once or twice, 56 days apart. Study outcomes and limitations: Participants in the vaccine arm had higher spike-specific TCR breadth; placebo recipients had lower.

For this clone: Its antigen is not known.

J gave up 5 bases and V 6 bases, and 3 bases lay outside the gene matches. The germline gives CDR1 ENHRY, CDR2 SYGVKD. This CDR3 contains 13 residues. The table came from immunoSEQ multiplex PCR; TCRdb's copy has only in-frame clones and leaves some out. The repertoire consists of about 420,000 clones, with around 89% occurring once and the leading ten covering 3.6%. Treatment meaning: around 19 received Ad26.COV2.S at low or high dose, single or two shots; several received placebo; per-sample allocation not given. Samples were taken on day 63 after the first vaccine or placebo injection. The chain uses TRBV10-3 and TRBJ1-1, with 10 bases aligning to TRBD1. Sequencing used peripheral blood, obtained in a trial of Ad26.COV2.S vaccine versus placebo. The TCR was taken from a person aged 18-65 years who received the Ad26.COV2.S COVID-19 vaccine or a placebo. The CDR3 coding sequence is TGTGCCATCAGGGGACAGGGGCGGACTGAAGCTTTCTTT. It translates to CAIRGQGRTEAFF.